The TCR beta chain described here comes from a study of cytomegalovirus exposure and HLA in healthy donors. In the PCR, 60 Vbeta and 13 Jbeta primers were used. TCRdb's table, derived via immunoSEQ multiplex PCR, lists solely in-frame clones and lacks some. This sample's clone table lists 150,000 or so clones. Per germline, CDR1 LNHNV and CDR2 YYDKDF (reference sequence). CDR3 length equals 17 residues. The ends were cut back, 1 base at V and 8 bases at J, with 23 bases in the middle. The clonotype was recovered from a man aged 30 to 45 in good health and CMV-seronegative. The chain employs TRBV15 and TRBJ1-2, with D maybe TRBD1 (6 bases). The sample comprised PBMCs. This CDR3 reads CATSRGATRGRALGYTF. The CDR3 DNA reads TGTGCCACCAGCAGAGGCGCGACCAGGGGCCGCGCGTTGGGCTACACCTTC.